Below are 20 T cell receptor beta chains sequenced from a single sample in a study of response to subunit inactivated influenza vaccine. Each CDR3 protein is one row after TCRdb ran MiXCR on the RT-PCR reads. The data hold about 540,000 distinct CDR3 sequences, with approximately 20% observed a single time. Separately, the same data were catalogued under a study of T cells expressing NK-cell markers. That paper notes: UMI-tagged 5'RACE template switching yielded the TCR beta cDNA.

The sequenced sample was CD4+ T cells sorted from PBMCs, obtained less than 13 days after vaccination. The origin of the receptors is a man aged 50 to 59 who received an inactivated influenza vaccine.

This clonotype was observed a few times. J is TRBJ2-3 and V is TRBV6-2 or TRBV6-3; a possible D gene is TRBD2 (6 bases). The CDR3 totals 17 residues. Trimming stripped 10 bases from V and 0 bases from J, with 23 bases between. Germline lookup yields CDR1 MNHEY and CDR2 SVGEGT. The CDR3 bases are TGTGCCACGAATACGGGACTCCATAGTACTAGCACAGATACGCAGTATTTT. Amino acids: CATNTGLHSTSTDTQYF.

The rearrangement joins TRBV24-1 to TRBJ2-3; TRBD2 matches at 8 bases. CDR1 is KGHDR and CDR2 is SFDVKD in the germline V gene. The V segment lost 3 bases and the J segment 4 bases; nucleotides outside the gene matches: 8. This CDR3 comprises 16 residues. The CDR3 DNA reads as TGTGCCACCAGTGATCCAAGCGGGGGAGGGGCAGATACGCAGTATTTT. This sequence encodes CATSDPSGGGADTQYF.

The V gene is TRBV5-1, the J gene TRBJ2-5, with D possibly matching TRBD1 (5 bases). This CDR3 contains 14 residues. V was shortened by 0 bases and J by 4 bases, with 10 bases between the two germline ends. Germline assignment: CDR1 SGHRS and CDR2 YFSETQ. The chain's CDR3 is CASSLVMGLETQYF. The CDR3 DNA reads TGCGCCAGCAGCTTGGTGATGGGGCTAGAGACCCAGTACTTC.

This clonotype showed up just a few times. The chain links TRBV29-1 to TRBJ2-3, with D maybe TRBD2 (5 bases). The germline gives CDR1 SQVTM, CDR2 ANQGSEA. This CDR3 contains 13 residues. With 3 bases removed from V and 9 bases from J, the gap between germline ends came to 16 bases. The CDR3 DNA reads as TGCAGCGTTGACGGGCAGCGGCAGGCAACGCAGTATTTT. Translated, it gives CSVDGQRQATQYF.

This clonotype was picked up a small number of times. The rearrangement links TRBV6-2 or TRBV6-3 to TRBJ2-7, with D perhaps matching TRBD2 (6 bases). This CDR3 has 13 residues. Between the trimmed V and J ends, which lost 2 bases and 2 bases, there was a span of 7 bases. Per the germline V gene, CDR1 is MNHEY and CDR2 is SVGEGT. The CDR3 sequence: CASSYAGTYEQYF. CDR3 nucleotide sequence: TGTGCCAGCAGTTACGCGGGAACCTACGAGCAGTACTTC.

The chain is built from TRBV12-3 or TRBV12-4 and TRBJ2-2; no clear D. The CDR3 spans 15 residues. The germline V and J ends were trimmed by 8 bases and 2 bases, with 15 bases remaining between them. CDR3 amino acids: CASARLGINTGELFF. CDR3 nucleotides: TGTGCCAGCGCCCGGTTGGGTATAAACACCGGGGAGCTGTTTTTT.

This rearrangement joins TRBV7-2 to TRBJ1-2; the D gene is possibly TRBD1 (5 bases). CDR1 and CDR2 from the germline V gene are SGHTA and FQGNSA. The V end was cut by 6 bases, the J end by 4 bases, with 15 bases between. There are 14 residues in the CDR3. The CDR3 nucleotides read TGTGCCAGCAGTCCGACTGGGGGGTTCTATGGCTACACCTTC. Its translation is CASSPTGGFYGYTF.

This clonotype came up a few times. The chain recombines TRBV7-9 with TRBJ1-1; D gene ambiguous. In germline, CDR1 is SEHNR, CDR2 FQNEAQ (reference sequence). CDR3 length: 12 residues. V was cut by 3 bases and J by 8 bases, with 10 bases left in between. The CDR3 loop reads CASSFDREEAFF. In DNA form, the CDR3 reads TGTGCCAGCAGCTTTGACCGGGAAGAAGCTTTCTTT.

J is TRBJ2-7 and V is TRBV6-5; the match to TRBD1 covers 10 bases. This CDR3 spans 14 amino acids. With 4 bases clipped from V and 2 bases from J, the junction kept 2 bases outside the gene matches. Germline loops: CDR1 MNHEY, CDR2 SVGAGI. This CDR3 is CASSFGTGAYEQYF. CDR3 nucleotide sequence: TGTGCCAGCAGTTTCGGGACAGGGGCCTACGAGCAGTACTTC.

This clonotype was found a few times. V is TRBV12-3 or TRBV12-4 and J is TRBJ2-3; no clear D gene. The CDR3 is 11 amino acids. The V end lost 6 bases, the J end lost 7 bases, and 8 bases lay between the germline ends. The DNA for the CDR3 is TGTGCCAGCAGCCCCGGTCATACGCAGTATTTT. Translating gives CASSPGHTQYF.

The sample holds one count of this clonotype. The chain couples TRBV7-9 to TRBJ2-2; TRBD1 or TRBD2 may be the D gene (6 bases each). Trimming left V 6 bases short and J 3 bases short, with 20 bases between. This CDR3 comprises 17 residues. CDR1 SEHNR and CDR2 FQNEAQ come from the germline V gene (reference sequence). As DNA, the CDR3 is TGTGCCAGCAGTTACCCCCGGGGGCCGCAGCACACCGGGGAGCTGTTTTTT. This sequence encodes CASSYPRGPQHTGELFF.

The rearrangement joins TRBV29-1 to TRBJ2-7, with 10 positions matching TRBD2. The CDR3 consists of 14 residues. With 5 bases clipped from V and 6 bases from J, the junction kept 10 bases outside the gene matches. CDR1 and CDR2 (germline): SQVTM, ANQGSEA. The CDR3 loop is CSVQPSGRAFEQYF. The CDR3 DNA follows: TGCAGCGTTCAACCCAGCGGGAGGGCATTCGAGCAGTACTTC.

This chain links TRBV2 with TRBJ2-7; D is unclear. Germline loops: CDR1 SNHLY, CDR2 FYNNEI. Trimming stripped 3 bases from V and 6 bases from J, with 12 bases between. CDR3 size: 13 residues. CDR3 nucleotide sequence: TGTGCCAGCAGTGAGTGGGTATTCAGCGAGCAGTACTTC. It specifies CASSEWVFSEQYF. The full variable domain, with the rest looked up from reference TRBV2 and TRBJ2-7, is EPEVTQTPSHQVTQMGQEVILRCVPISNHLYFYWYRQILGQKVEFLVSFYNNEISEKSEIFDDQFSVERPDGSNFTLKIRSTKLEDSAMYFCASSEWVFSEQYFGPGTRLTVT.

This clonotype appeared many times. The chain carries TRBV12-3 or TRBV12-4 and TRBJ2-3; no firm D call. The CDR3 contains 13 residues. The V and J ends lost 3 bases and 2 bases respectively, with 6 bases between them. For the CDR3, the DNA is TGTGCCAGCAGTTTTAGGGACACAGATACGCAGTATTTT. This encodes CASSFRDTDTQYF.

There are many counts of this clonotype. V is TRBV28 and J is TRBJ2-7; D remains ambiguous. Germline loops: CDR1 MDHEN, CDR2 SYDVKM. The CDR3 consists of 11 residues. Trimming stripped 4 bases from V and 2 bases from J, with 3 bases between. The CDR3 protein is CASSSPYEQYF. CDR3 DNA: TGTGCCAGCAGTTCACCCTACGAGCAGTACTTC.

This clonotype has more than one count but fewer than ten. The chain links TRBV20-1 to TRBJ1-1; tentative D call: TRBD1 (6 bases). Germline values: CDR1 DFQATT, CDR2 SNEGSKA (reference sequence). The CDR3 is 13 amino acids. Trimming stripped 5 bases from V and 6 bases from J, with 16 bases between. CDR3 region: CSARAGGWAEAFF. The CDR3 bases are TGCAGTGCTCGAGCGGGGGGCTGGGCTGAAGCTTTCTTT.

This CDR3 reads CASSPTLAGQETQYF. The CDR3 DNA sequence: TGTGCCAGCAGTCCGACTTTGGCGGGGCAAGAGACCCAGTACTTC. V and J are TRBV12-3 or TRBV12-4 and TRBJ2-5; the D gene is possibly TRBD2 (6 bases). The CDR3 is made up of 15 amino acids. V lost 5 bases and J lost 2, with 15 bases in between.

The rearrangement joins TRBV12-3 or TRBV12-4 to TRBJ1-6; 7 bases align to TRBD1. There are 14 residues in the CDR3. V gave up 4 bases and J gave up 9 bases; unmatched junction bases: 6. The CDR3 DNA reads TGTGCCAGCAGTTATCAGGGGGGGGGTTCACCCCTCCACTTT. Translating gives CASSYQGGGSPLHF.

J is TRBJ2-1 and V is TRBV20-1; no clear D gene. Germline lookup yields CDR1 DFQATT and CDR2 SNEGSKA (reference sequence). The CDR3 runs 14 residues. V dropped 0 bases and J dropped 8 bases, with 14 bases sitting between them. The CDR3 coding sequence is TGCAGTGCTAGAGATACACGGCCCCCCCATGAGCAGTTCTTC. As protein: CSARDTRPPHEQFF.

The rearrangement joins TRBV2 to TRBJ1-1, with 9 bases fitting TRBD1. V shed 6 bases, J shed 5 bases, and the junction held 7 bases outside the gene matches. Germline V CDR1 and CDR2: SNHLY, FYNNEI. The CDR3 consists of 14 residues. CDR3 in amino acids: CASSLQGAVTEAFF. DNA for the CDR3: TGTGCCAGCAGCCTACAGGGGGCTGTGACTGAAGCTTTCTTT.